Below are 17 T cell receptor beta chains sequenced from a single sample in a study of cytomegalovirus exposure and HLA in healthy donors (dated by TCRdb to about 2017). The library was obtained by the immunoSEQ multiplex PCR assay. For the multiplex PCR, a mixture combining 60 forward primers for TCR Vbeta segments and 13 reverse primers for TCR Jbeta segments was used. The clones in this table, taken by TCRdb from immuneACCESS, are in-frame only. Not every clone is retained; where verified, under half of the shortfall comes from an unresolved V gene, and the cause of the rest is unknown. The sample table contains 100,000 or so clones; only one count was recorded for about three quarters of them. The top ten hold over 7% of the sample. The material sequenced was PBMCs. These receptors were collected from a woman between 40 and 50 years old in good health and CMV-seropositive.

This sequence joins TRBV6-5 and TRBJ2-7; TRBD1 matches 9 bases. The ends lost 0 bases at V and 4 bases at J; junction bases unmatched: 4. This CDR3 contains 15 residues. CDR1 and CDR2 (germline): MNHEY, SVGAGI. In DNA form, the CDR3 reads TGTGCCAGCAGTTACTCGTATGGGACAGGGTACGAGCAGTACTTC. It encodes CASSYSYGTGYEQYF.

The gene calls are TRBV7-8 and TRBJ2-7; possibly TRBD1 for D (5 bases). CDR1 and CDR2 (germline): SGHVS, FQNEAQ. The CDR3 covers 14 residues. Trimming took off 2 bases at V and 2 bases at J, with 10 bases between the two ends. For the CDR3, the DNA is TGTGCCAGCAGCTTATTAACAGGTACCTACGAGCAGTACTTC. It encodes CASSLLTGTYEQYF.

This clone was recorded only once. The V and J genes are TRBV19 and TRBJ2-1, with 7 nucleotides matching TRBD1. Germline trimming cut 2 bases from V and 0 bases from J; bases unmatched to any gene: 1. The CDR3 consists of 15 residues. Germline CDR1 reads LNHDA; CDR2 reads SQIVND (reference sequence). The DNA of the CDR3 is TGTGCCAGTAGTATAAGGGACAGCTCCTACAATGAGCAGTTCTTC. Residues: CASSIRDSSYNEQFF. The full variable domain, rest sourced from reference TRBV19 and TRBJ2-1, is DGGITQSPKYLFRKEGQNVTLSCEQNLNHDAMYWYRQDPGQGLRLIYYSQIVNDFQKGDIAEGYSVSREKKESFPLTVTSAQKNPTAFYLCASSIRDSSYNEQFFGPGTRLTVL.

The chain joins TRBV7-2 to TRBJ1-6, with unresolved D. The CDR3 is made up of 15 amino acids. Trimming pared 0 bases from V and 2 bases from J, leaving 5 bases between. The germline gives CDR1 SGHTA, CDR2 FQGNSA. The CDR3, as DNA: TGTGCCAGCAGCTTAGCGGAGGCCTATAATTCACCCCTCCACTTT. Amino acids: CASSLAEAYNSPLHF.

The rearrangement uses TRBV28 and TRBJ2-1, with D tentatively TRBD2 (5 bases). This CDR3 is built from 13 residues. The germline gives CDR1 MDHEN, CDR2 SYDVKM. V gave up 6 bases and J gave up 7 bases, with 13 bases separating them. The CDR3 region is CASRLASINEQFF. The CDR3 DNA is TGTGCCAGCAGGCTTGCTAGCATAAATGAGCAGTTCTTC.

The rearrangement joins TRBV5-1 to TRBJ2-1; 7 nucleotides align to TRBD1. The CDR3 is made up of 16 amino acids. The junction had 15 bases not matched to a gene; V was cut back by 4 bases and J by 8 bases. Germline V gives CDR1 SGHRS, CDR2 YFSETQ. Here the CDR3 DNA reads TGCGCCAGCAGCCGCGACCGTAGACAGGGTAGGGATGAGCAGTTCTTC. As protein: CASSRDRRQGRDEQFF.

V is TRBV18 and J is TRBJ1-3, with a possible D match to TRBD1 (6 bases). Germline V gene sequence: CDR1 KGHSH, CDR2 LQKENI. There are 15 residues in the CDR3. V was cut by 2 bases and J by 8 bases, with 16 bases left in between. The CDR3: CASSPRTAPLDTIYF. The CDR3 DNA reads as TGTGCCAGCTCACCAAGGACAGCCCCTCTGGACACCATATATTTT.

The V and J genes are TRBV19 and TRBJ2-7; TRBD2 agrees at 10 bases. The junction had 11 bases not matched to a gene; V was cut back by 5 bases and J by 7 bases. The germline V gene has CDR1 LNHDA and CDR2 SQIVND (reference sequence). The CDR3 consists of 15 residues. CDR3 nucleotides: TGTGCCAGTAGTTCACTAGCGGGAAGGCCGGGTGAGCAGTACTTC. Protein sequence: CASSSLAGRPGEQYF.

This clone was detected only once. At the DNA level, this CDR3 is encoded by other sequences in the same sample as well. The V call is TRBV6-6, the J call TRBJ1-5; D uncertain. In germline, CDR1 is MNHNY, CDR2 SVGAGI (reference sequence). The CDR3 loop spans 11 amino acids. V lost 4 bases, J lost 7 bases, and 5 bases lay in between. CDR3 sequence (DNA): TGTGCCAGCAGTTCTGGCCAGCCCCAGCATTTT. Translated: CASSSGQPQHF.

This clone was picked up one time. This chain links TRBV5-1 with TRBJ2-3; 10 nucleotides match TRBD1. With V trimmed by 0 bases and J by 4 bases, 5 bases remained unmatched. The germline CDR1 and CDR2 sequences are SGHRS and YFSETQ. The CDR3 contains 16 residues. The CDR3 DNA sequence: TGCGCCAGCAGCTTGGCCGGGACAGGGGCGGCAGATACGCAGTATTTT. It specifies CASSLAGTGAADTQYF.

This sequence joins TRBV12-5 and TRBJ2-2, with D possibly matching TRBD1 (6 bases). The V and J ends lost 1 base and 3 bases respectively, with 9 bases between them. The CDR3 extends over 15 amino acids. CDR1 and CDR2 (germline): LGHNT, FRNRAP. As DNA, the CDR3 is TGTGCTAGTGGTTTGGGTCAGGGGTACACCGGGGAGCTGTTTTTT. Its protein product is CASGLGQGYTGELFF.

The rearrangement uses TRBV5-4 and TRBJ2-7; TRBD1 is a possible D gene (5 bases). This CDR3 has 14 residues. Trimming pared 3 bases from V and 3 bases from J, leaving 13 bases between. Germline assignment: CDR1 SGHNT and CDR2 YYREEE (reference sequence). The CDR3 DNA follows: TGTGCCAGCAGCTGGACACCGAGTAGCTACGAGCAGTACTTC. Translating it yields CASSWTPSSYEQYF.

The rearrangement links TRBV18 to TRBJ2-5, with 7 bases identical to TRBD2. Germline V gene sequence: CDR1 KGHSH, CDR2 LQKENI. V lost 0 bases, J lost 5 bases, and 6 bases stayed unmatched. CDR3 length: 15 residues. CDR3 coding DNA: TGTGCCAGCTCACCACCGATAGCGGGTGGCGAGACCCAGTACTTC. It is translated as CASSPPIAGGETQYF.

The chain carries TRBV27 and TRBJ2-1; perhaps TRBD2 as D (7 bases). Per the germline V gene, CDR1 is MNHEY and CDR2 is SMNVEV (reference sequence). The V end was cut by 6 bases, the J end by 4 bases, with 25 bases between. The CDR3 loop spans 18 amino acids. CDR3 nucleotide sequence: TGTGCCAGCAGCCCAGGACCGTTGGACGGGGGGCCGTACAATGAGCAGTTCTTC. Its protein product is CASSPGPLDGGPYNEQFF.

This clone was counted once. The genes are TRBV11-1 and TRBJ2-5, with D hard to call. CDR3 length: 14 residues. Germline values: CDR1 SGHAT, CDR2 FQDESV (reference sequence). Trimming removed 3 bases at V and 0 bases at J, with 8 bases between. The CDR3 here is CASSFRRYQETQYF. The DNA for the CDR3 is TGTGCCAGCAGCTTCCGCCGGTACCAAGAGACCCAGTACTTC.

The chain couples TRBV7-2 to TRBJ2-5, with 7 bases matching TRBD2. The J call is uncertain, as TRBJ2-7 better fits the DNA end. CDR3 length equals 15 residues. The germline V gene encodes CDR1 SGHTA and CDR2 FQGNSA. The CDR3 loop is CASSLMAGVMYEQYF. CDR3 DNA: TGTGCCAGCAGCTTAATGGCGGGAGTGATGTACGAGCAGTACTTC.

V is TRBV10-3 and J is TRBJ1-2; no reliable D call. Looked up from germline, CDR1 is ENHRY and CDR2 is SYGVKD. There are 13 residues in the CDR3. V was pared by 4 bases and J by 1 base, with 7 bases between. CDR3 amino acids: CAISAEHNYGYTF. CDR3 in DNA: TGTGCCATCAGTGCTGAACATAACTATGGCTACACCTTC.